The T cell receptor beta chain under discussion was sequenced for a study of T cells in Graves' hyperthyroidism and ophthalmopathy. Study results and limitations: Stable hyperthyroidism and ophthalmopathy were separated using 13 V-J signatures.

The germline CDR1 and CDR2 sequences are SNHLY and FYNNEI. V dropped 7 bases and J dropped 0 bases, with 12 bases sitting between them. This CDR3 spans 14 amino acids. RNA transcripts were the template for amplifying TCR beta CDR3 regions. Initially, a first-round RT-PCR of the TCR CDR3 employed the HTBI primer set. TCRdb redid the calling of the multiplex PCR reads with MiXCR, one entry per CDR3 protein. The data show approximately 600,000 distinct CDR3 sequences, 13% to 15% seen once. This clonotype was seen repeatedly, ten times or more. Its antigen is not known. Clinical Activity Scores of at least 3, NOSPECS grades of at least 4 and durations under 3 months characterized ophthalmopathy patients.

The genes are TRBV2 and TRBJ1-1; D perhaps matches TRBD1 (5 bases). The clonotype originates from a woman under 30 with Graves' ophthalmopathy. Sequencing was done on a sample of blood. As DNA, the CDR3 is TGTGCCAGCACTCAGCGGGGCATGAACACTGAAGCTTTCTTT. Translated: CASTQRGMNTEAFF.